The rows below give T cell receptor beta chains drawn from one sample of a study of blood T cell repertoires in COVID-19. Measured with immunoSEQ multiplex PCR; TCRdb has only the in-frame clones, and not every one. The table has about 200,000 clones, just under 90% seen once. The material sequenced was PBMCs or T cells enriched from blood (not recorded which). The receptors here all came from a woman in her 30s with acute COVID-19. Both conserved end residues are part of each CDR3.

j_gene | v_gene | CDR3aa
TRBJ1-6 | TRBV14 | CASSHRGQGSPLHF
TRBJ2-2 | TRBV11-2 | CASSSGGGGELFF
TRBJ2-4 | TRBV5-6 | CASSLAPRGAKNIQYF
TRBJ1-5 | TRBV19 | CASSSTAYSNQPQHF
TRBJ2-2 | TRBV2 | CASRGVGRGTGELFF
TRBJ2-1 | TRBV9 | CASSTGQPSYNEQFF
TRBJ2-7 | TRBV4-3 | CASATGLLSYEQYF
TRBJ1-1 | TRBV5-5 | CASSLVINMNTEAFF
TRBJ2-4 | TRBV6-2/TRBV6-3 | CASSYGGGKNIQYF
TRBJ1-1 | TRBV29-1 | CSVREIRTEAFF
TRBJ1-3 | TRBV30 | CAWSTGTGNTIYF
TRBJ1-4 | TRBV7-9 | CASSFSRGTNEKLFF
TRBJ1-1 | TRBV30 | CAWTQGAFTEAFF
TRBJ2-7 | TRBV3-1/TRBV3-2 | CASSQGHGFEQYF
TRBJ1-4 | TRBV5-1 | CASSPGELAANEKLFF
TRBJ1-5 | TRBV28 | CASIPGRVRNQPQHF
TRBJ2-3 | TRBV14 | CASSQFTGADTQYF
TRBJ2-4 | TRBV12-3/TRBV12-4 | CASTLSEKNIQYF
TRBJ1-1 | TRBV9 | CASSVGRYREGTEAFF
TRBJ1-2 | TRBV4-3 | CASSQDRTDWEPYGYTF
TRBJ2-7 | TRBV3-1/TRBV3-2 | CASSQDGRTGYEQYF
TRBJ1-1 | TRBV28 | CAVRQGRAEAFF
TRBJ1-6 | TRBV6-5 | CASSSGTGNSPLHF
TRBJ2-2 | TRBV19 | CASSSPGLANTGELFF
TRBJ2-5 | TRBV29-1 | CSVEVGAGETQYF
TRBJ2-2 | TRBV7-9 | CASSLAREGLNTGELFF
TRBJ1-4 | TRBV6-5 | CASSSRPGQGNEKLFF
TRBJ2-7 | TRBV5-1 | CASNSGTGTFVYEQYF
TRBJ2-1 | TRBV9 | CASSVQAHSYNEQFF
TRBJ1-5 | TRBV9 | CASSEGGGSPSNQPQHF
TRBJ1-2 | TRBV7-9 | CASSPKATASNYGYTF
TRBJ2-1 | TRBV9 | CASSVYQASYNEQFF
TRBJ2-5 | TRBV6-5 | CASSLKWTLPQETQYF
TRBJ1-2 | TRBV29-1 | CSVRTGPRRGYTF
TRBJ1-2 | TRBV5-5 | CASSQWTGYGYTF
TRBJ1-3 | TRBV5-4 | CASSSGGEMLSGNTIYF
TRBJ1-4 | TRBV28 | CASSFRRATNEKLFF